One and the same sample provided the 19 T cell receptor beta chains below, sequenced in a study of T cell changes during pregnancy in multiple sclerosis. Clones were sequenced by immunoSEQ multiplex PCR, and TCRdb holds only the in-frame ones, with some missing. The repertoire holds tens of thousands of clones, with about nine tenths as singletons. The material sequenced was CD4+ T cells from peripheral blood mononuclear cells, taken before pregnancy. These receptors all stem from a female donor with multiple sclerosis, enrolled in a pregnancy study.

This clone was detected once. The chain links TRBV10-3 to TRBJ2-2; a possible D gene is TRBD1 (6 bases). Germline V gives CDR1 ENHRY, CDR2 SYGVKD. The CDR3 is 15 residues long. Trimming removed 5 bases from V and 4 bases from J, with 14 bases in between. CDR3 sequence: CAISSTGTGTGELFF. The CDR3 region has the DNA TGTGCCATCAGTTCTACAGGGACGGGCACCGGGGAGCTGTTTTTT.

The chain joins TRBV7-9 to TRBJ1-1; 8 nucleotides match TRBD1. Germline values: CDR1 SEHNR, CDR2 FQNEAQ (reference sequence). The CDR3 covers 15 residues. Trimming at V came to 6 bases and at J to 3 bases, leaving 9 bases not matched to a gene. CDR3 protein: CASSRTPTGDTEAFF. The CDR3, as DNA: TGTGCCAGCAGTCGCACACCGACAGGGGACACTGAAGCTTTCTTT. The entire variable domain, with the rest obtained from reference TRBV7-9 and TRBJ1-1, is as follows: DTGVSQNPRHKITKRGQNVTFRCDPISEHNRLYWYRQTLGQGPEFLTYFQNEAQLEKSRLLSDRFSAERPKGSFSTLEIQRTEQGDSAMYLCASSRTPTGDTEAFFGQGTRLTVV.

The gene calls are TRBV29-1 and TRBJ1-1; D may be TRBD1 (6 bases). The CDR3 spans 13 residues. The germline V gene has CDR1 SQVTM and CDR2 ANQGSEA. V shed 7 bases and J shed 0 bases, with 12 bases lying between them. The CDR3 nucleotides are TGCAGCGCAGGACAGCTTATGAACACTGAAGCTTTCTTT. This gives the protein CSAGQLMNTEAFF.

The count of this clone is one. The rearrangement uses TRBV19 and TRBJ2-1, with D perhaps TRBD2 (6 bases). The V gene's germline CDR1 is LNHDA and CDR2 SQIVND (reference sequence). This CDR3 region has 15 residues. The ends were cut back, 5 bases at V and 0 bases at J, with 11 bases in the middle. The CDR3: CASSPTRSSYNEQFF. The CDR3 DNA sequence: TGTGCCAGTAGTCCGACTAGGAGCTCCTACAATGAGCAGTTCTTC.

The CDR3 region is CASSPPAGGGTDTQYF. CDR3 in DNA: TGCGCCAGCAGCCCCCCCGCGGGAGGAGGTACAGATACGCAGTATTTT. This chain uses TRBV5-1 with TRBJ2-3; 8 bases map to TRBD2. V gave up 4 bases and J gave up 3 bases; unmatched junction bases: 10. The germline V gene has CDR1 SGHRS and CDR2 YFSETQ. The CDR3 is 16 amino acids.

The chain carries TRBV2 and TRBJ1-2; no clear D gene. The V end lost 0 bases, the J end lost 7 bases, and 9 bases lay between the germline ends. Looked up from germline, CDR1 is SNHLY and CDR2 is FYNNEI. The CDR3 covers 13 residues. The CDR3 spells CASSEAVTAGYTF. In nucleotides, the CDR3 is TGTGCCAGCAGTGAAGCGGTAACTGCTGGCTACACCTTC.

The chain has TRBV2 and TRBJ2-1; TRBD2 agrees at 12 bases. V gave up 4 bases and J gave up 4 bases; unmatched junction bases: 8. Germline CDR1 reads SNHLY; CDR2 reads FYNNEI. This CDR3 is built from 17 residues. The CDR3 nucleotides read TGTGCCAGCAGTGGTGCTAGCGGGAGGGCAGCATACAATGAGCAGTTCTTC. This codes for CASSGASGRAAYNEQFF.

This clone was seen just once. The chain employs TRBV10-3 and TRBJ2-7; TRBD2 aligns across 7 bases. J was trimmed by 3 bases and V by 4 bases; bases with no gene match: 12. The CDR3 totals 16 residues. Germline CDR1 is ENHRY and CDR2 is SYGVKD. CDR3 coding DNA: TGTGCCATCAGTGCCATCGGGGGGAGCGGGGTCTACGAGCAGTACTTC. Protein sequence: CAISAIGGSGVYEQYF.

This clone has just one count. The chain joins TRBV21-1 to TRBJ2-7; no DNA check was done on the table's D call, TRBD1. TRBV21-1 is marked as a pseudogene. CDR3 length equals 20 residues. CDR3 amino acids: CASTYPHREGQGSILSEQYF. DNA of the CDR3: TGTGCCAGCACCTACCCGCATCGAGAGGGACAGGGTTCGATCCTCTCCGAGCAGTACTTC.

V and J are TRBV5-6 and TRBJ1-5, with D perhaps matching TRBD1 (5 bases). This CDR3 has 18 amino acids. Per the germline V gene, CDR1 is SGHDT and CDR2 is YYEEEE. V lost 1 base and J lost 3, with 20 bases in between. The CDR3 protein is CASSLRQGLPRANQPQHF. The CDR3 coding sequence is TGTGCCAGCAGCTTGCGGCAGGGACTACCTAGGGCCAATCAGCCCCAGCATTTT.

The V call is TRBV12-5, the J call TRBJ2-3; possibly TRBD1 for D (6 bases). The CDR3 totals 14 residues. Germline CDR1 LGHNT, CDR2 FRNRAP. V lost 4 bases, J lost 7 bases, and 15 bases lay in between. The CDR3 is CASGSTGLSNTQYF. The CDR3 DNA follows: TGTGCTAGTGGTTCGACAGGCTTATCAAATACGCAGTATTTT.

The chain uses TRBV7-8 and TRBJ2-7; a possible D gene is TRBD1 (6 bases). The V gene's germline CDR1 is SGHVS and CDR2 FQNEAQ. V was shortened by 5 bases and J by 5 bases, with 22 bases between the two germline ends. The CDR3 is made up of 16 amino acids. The DNA of the CDR3 is TGTGCCAGCAGCCCTGTGAGAATTCAGGGGAATAACGAGCAGTACTTC. Protein product: CASSPVRIQGNNEQYF.

The genes are TRBV11-3 and TRBJ1-1; D is unresolved. V lost 3 bases, J lost 2 bases, and 10 bases lay in between. Germline V gene sequence: CDR1 SGHNT, CDR2 YENEEA. This CDR3 is 14 amino acids long. CDR3 in DNA: TGTGCCAGCAGCTTTGAACCAGTAAACACTGAAGCTTTCTTT. It codes for CASSFEPVNTEAFF.

The chain employs TRBV7-9 and TRBJ2-5; 9 positions match TRBD1. The J call is doubtful: the DNA matches TRBJ2-7 better. CDR1 is SEHNR, CDR2 FQNEAQ, per germline (reference sequence). The CDR3 length is 16 residues. CDR3 residues: CASSLFKGTGYYEQYF. CDR3 nucleotides: TGTGCCAGCAGCTTATTTAAAGGGACAGGGTACTACGAGCAGTACTTC.

The chain uses TRBV11-2 and TRBJ2-5; 9 positions match TRBD2. The V gene end was trimmed by 0 bases and the J gene end by 7 bases; junction bases not matched to a gene: 12. This CDR3 comprises 17 residues. The germline gives CDR1 SGHAT, CDR2 FQNNGV. Here the CDR3 reads CASSLDRGRGGRGTQYF. The CDR3 coding sequence is TGTGCCAGCAGCTTAGATCGCGGGCGGGGGGGCCGAGGGACCCAGTACTTC.

V and J are TRBV10-3 and TRBJ2-7; 13 nucleotides line up with TRBD2. Germline CDR1 and CDR2: ENHRY and SYGVKD. V dropped 1 base and J dropped 5; count of bases not matched to a gene: 5. The CDR3 runs to 16 residues. Here the CDR3 DNA reads TGTGCCATCAGTGAGTGGAAACTAGCGGGGGGGAACGAGCAGTACTTC. Protein: CAISEWKLAGGNEQYF.

The V gene is TRBV7-8, the J gene TRBJ1-6; D is possibly TRBD1 (5 bases). The CDR3 spans 13 residues. Germline CDR1 and CDR2: SGHVS and FQNEAQ. Trimming pared 4 bases from V and 14 bases from J, leaving 15 bases between. CDR3 DNA: TGTGCCAGCAGCTCTGACACGGGAGGGGCCCTCCACTTT. This encodes CASSSDTGGALHF.

This clone came up once. The chain links TRBV6-6 to TRBJ2-7; D is possibly TRBD2 (5 bases). Trimming shortened V by 4 bases and J by 2 bases, and 9 bases separated the two germline ends. This CDR3 region has 13 residues. Per the germline V gene, CDR1 is MNHNY and CDR2 is SVGAGI (reference sequence). The chain's CDR3 is CASSFLGAYEQYF. CDR3 sequence (DNA): TGTGCCAGCAGTTTCCTCGGGGCCTACGAGCAGTACTTC.

The chain has TRBV7-3 and TRBJ1-5; D perhaps matches TRBD1 (5 bases). V dropped 2 bases and J dropped 3 bases, with 5 bases sitting between them. Looked up from germline, CDR1 is SGHTA and CDR2 is FQGTGA. The CDR3 contains 13 residues. The DNA for the CDR3 is TGTGCCAGCAGCTTAGGGGCCAATCAGCCCCAGCATTTT. Its translation: CASSLGANQPQHF.